The present T cell receptor (beta chain) was sequenced within a study of cytomegalovirus exposure and HLA in healthy donors. Study outcomes and limitations: Earlier results showed most TCR beta V segments being productive about 87% or about 30% of the time. In a later analysis, TCR association rates varied by HLA locus: DRB1 most, HLA-C fewest.

The CDR3 has 16 residues. The J segment lost 2 bases and the V segment lost 0 bases, leaving 4 bases of the junction unmatched. Germline V lookup: CDR1 SGHRS, CDR2 YFSETQ. With regard to this clone: Its antigen is as yet unknown.

The PCR had 60 Vbeta and 13 Jbeta primers. Some clones are missing from TCRdb's copy, which holds only in-frame ones; the method was immunoSEQ multiplex PCR. This table holds 100,000 to 150,000 clones. Sequencing was carried out using PBMCs. The origin of this receptor is a woman in her 40s in good health and CMV-seronegative. The chain links TRBV5-1 to TRBJ2-2, with 7 bases matching TRBD1. The CDR3 bases are TGCGCCAGCAGCTTGGTCGGGACAGTTAACACCGGGGAGCTGTTTTTT. Amino acid sequence: CASSLVGTVNTGELFF.